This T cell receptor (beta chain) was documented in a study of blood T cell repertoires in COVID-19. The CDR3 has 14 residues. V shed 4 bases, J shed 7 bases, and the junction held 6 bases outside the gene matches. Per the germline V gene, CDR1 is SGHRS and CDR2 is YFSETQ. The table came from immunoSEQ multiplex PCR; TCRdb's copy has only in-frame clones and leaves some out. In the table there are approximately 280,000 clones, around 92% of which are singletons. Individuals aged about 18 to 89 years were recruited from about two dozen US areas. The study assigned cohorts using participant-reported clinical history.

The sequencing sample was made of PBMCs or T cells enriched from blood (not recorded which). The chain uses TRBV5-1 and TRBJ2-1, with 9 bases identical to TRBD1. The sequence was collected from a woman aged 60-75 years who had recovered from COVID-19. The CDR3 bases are TGCGCCAGCAGCGCACAGGGGGCGCAGAATGAGCAGTTCTTC. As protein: CASSAQGAQNEQFF. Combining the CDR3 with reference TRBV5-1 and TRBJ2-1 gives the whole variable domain KAGVTQTPRYLIKTRGQQVTLSCSPISGHRSVSWYQQTPGQGLQFLFEYFSETQRNKGNFPGRFSGRQFSNSRSEMNVSTLELGDSALYLCASSAQGAQNEQFFGPGTRLTVL.